Listed below are T cell receptor beta chains from one sample, sequenced in a study of CD8 T cells in ankylosing spondylitis. TCRdb re-called the 5' RACE reads with MiXCR, one entry per CDR3 protein. The sample lists around 430,000 distinct CDR3 sequences; 15% to 20% were seen once. The sequencing input was blood, either unsorted or a sorted T cell fraction (not recorded which). These receptors were taken from a male donor with ankylosing spondylitis. Both conserved end residues are part of each CDR3. The order of the fields is J gene, V gene, D gene, clone size, CDR3 protein, CDR3 DNA. A D gene is named only where the DNA matches it firmly. Size values are once, few and many counts, or a class for expanded clones, and some rows have none.

j_gene: TRBJ2-5; v_gene: TRBV12-3/TRBV12-4; d_gene: .; abundance: few; CDR3aa: CASSRSWSGETQYF; CDR3nt: TGTGCCAGCAGCCGTAGTTGGAGTGGAGAGACCCAGTACTTC
j_gene: TRBJ2-2; v_gene: TRBV29-1; d_gene: .; abundance: .; CDR3aa: CSVGHEGYTGELFF; CDR3nt: TGCAGCGTCGGTCACGAGGGATACACCGGGGAGCTGTTTTTT
j_gene: TRBJ2-3; v_gene: TRBV20-1; d_gene: .; abundance: many; CDR3aa: CSAKGHNTDTQYF; CDR3nt: TGCAGTGCAAAGGGACATAACACAGATACGCAGTATTTT
j_gene: TRBJ1-3; v_gene: TRBV18; d_gene: .; abundance: .; CDR3aa: CASRDISGNTIYF; CDR3nt: TGTGCCAGCCGGGACATCTCTGGAAACACCATATATTTT
j_gene: TRBJ2-1; v_gene: TRBV11-2; d_gene: TRBD2; abundance: .; CDR3aa: CASSLVGRGASRNEQFF; CDR3nt: TGTGCCAGCAGCTTAGTGGGGCGGGGGGCTTCTCGAAATGAGCAGTTCTTC
j_gene: TRBJ1-1; v_gene: TRBV7-8; d_gene: .; abundance: few; CDR3aa: CASSLGAEREAFF; CDR3nt: TGTGCCAGCAGCTTAGGGGCAGAACGGGAAGCTTTCTTT
j_gene: TRBJ1-5; v_gene: TRBV20-1; d_gene: .; abundance: many; CDR3aa: CSASGRSNQPQHF; CDR3nt: TGCAGTGCTAGTGGCCGGAGCAATCAGCCCCAGCATTTT
j_gene: TRBJ2-3; v_gene: TRBV24-1; d_gene: .; abundance: .; CDR3aa: CATSDRTVHTQYF; CDR3nt: TGTGCCACCAGTGATCGGACAGTCCATACGCAGTATTTT
j_gene: TRBJ2-3; v_gene: TRBV13; d_gene: .; abundance: .; CDR3aa: CASSFLAGANTDTQYF; CDR3nt: TGTGCCAGCAGCTTTTTGGCGGGGGCGAACACAGATACGCAGTATTTT
j_gene: TRBJ2-1; v_gene: TRBV9; d_gene: TRBD2; abundance: .; CDR3aa: CASSVVAGGPLNEQFF; CDR3nt: TGTGCCAGCAGCGTAGTGGCGGGGGGGCCCCTCAATGAGCAGTTCTTC
j_gene: TRBJ2-1; v_gene: TRBV6-1; d_gene: TRBD1; abundance: .; CDR3aa: CARKPGQGSCEQFF; CDR3nt: TGTGCCAGGAAACCGGGACAGGGGTCCTGTGAGCAGTTCTTC
j_gene: TRBJ2-5; v_gene: TRBV11-2; d_gene: TRBD1; abundance: .; CDR3aa: CASSRSGTGVETQYF; CDR3nt: TGTGCCAGCAGCCGTTCCGGGACAGGGGTGGAGACCCAGTACTTC
j_gene: TRBJ2-5; v_gene: TRBV11-1; d_gene: TRBD2; abundance: .; CDR3aa: CASSPGLAGGWGRQETQYF; CDR3nt: TGTGCCAGCAGCCCTGGACTAGCGGGAGGTTGGGGGCGGCAAGAGACCCAGTACTTC
j_gene: TRBJ2-3; v_gene: TRBV15; d_gene: .; abundance: .; CDR3aa: CATTQGRAGARTDTQYF; CDR3nt: TGTGCCACCACCCAAGGGAGGGCGGGGGCCCGCACAGATACGCAGTATTTT
j_gene: TRBJ2-1; v_gene: TRBV2; d_gene: TRBD1; abundance: .; CDR3aa: CASSKGQALYEQFF; CDR3nt: TGTGCCAGCAGCAAGGGACAGGCATTGTATGAGCAGTTCTTC
j_gene: TRBJ2-1; v_gene: TRBV9; d_gene: TRBD2; abundance: few; CDR3aa: CASSATSVSSYNEQFF; CDR3nt: TGTGCCAGCAGCGCGACTAGCGTAAGCTCCTACAATGAGCAGTTCTTC
j_gene: TRBJ2-2; v_gene: TRBV5-1; d_gene: TRBD2; abundance: few; CDR3aa: CASSKTSGRGTGELFF; CDR3nt: TGCGCCAGCAGCAAGACTAGCGGGAGAGGGACCGGGGAGCTGTTTTTT
j_gene: TRBJ1-2; v_gene: TRBV20-1; d_gene: .; abundance: few; CDR3aa: CSAKKATRPITNPGYTF; CDR3nt: TGCAGTGCTAAGAAGGCGACCCGGCCTATAACGAACCCAGGCTACACCTTC
j_gene: TRBJ1-1; v_gene: TRBV21-1; d_gene: .; abundance: .; CDR3aa: CANPWEGNRGTEAFF; CDR3nt: TGTGCCAACCCCTGGGAGGGCAACCGTGGGACTGAAGCTTTCTTT
j_gene: TRBJ1-2; v_gene: TRBV5-5; d_gene: TRBD1; abundance: few; CDR3aa: CASSAGQANYDYTF; CDR3nt: TGTGCCAGCAGCGCGGGACAGGCGAACTATGACTACACCTTC
j_gene: TRBJ2-7; v_gene: TRBV28; d_gene: .; abundance: .; CDR3aa: CASSFLDRYEQYF; CDR3nt: TGTGCCAGCAGTTTTCTAGACCGCTACGAGCAGTACTTC
j_gene: TRBJ1-2; v_gene: TRBV11-2; d_gene: .; abundance: few; CDR3aa: CASSPAGARANYGYTF; CDR3nt: TGTGCCAGCAGCCCCGCCGGGGCAAGAGCTAACTATGGCTACACCTTC
j_gene: TRBJ2-3; v_gene: TRBV4-3; d_gene: .; abundance: few; CDR3aa: CASSQDILQGGWTDTQYF; CDR3nt: TGCGCCAGCAGCCAAGATATCCTCCAGGGGGGCTGGACAGATACGCAGTATTTT
j_gene: TRBJ2-1; v_gene: TRBV7-3; d_gene: TRBD2; abundance: many; CDR3aa: CASSPRGGLYNEQFF; CDR3nt: TGTGCCAGCAGCCCCCGGGGGGGCCTCTACAATGAGCAGTTCTTC
j_gene: TRBJ1-5; v_gene: TRBV6-5; d_gene: .; abundance: many; CDR3aa: CASSYSGSGNQPQHF; CDR3nt: TGTGCCAGCAGTTACTCAGGAAGCGGCAATCAGCCCCAGCATTTT